Listed here is a single TCR beta chain. This entry is derived from a study of shared T cell receptors in the human thymus. V lost 2 bases and J 0 bases, leaving 11 bases between the germline ends. CDR1 and CDR2 (germline): SGHVS, FQNEAQ. The CDR3 contains 16 residues. The protocol was immunoSEQ multiplex PCR, while the TCRdb copy is restricted to in-frame clones and leaves out a portion. The table lists over 650,000 clones, roughly 86% of them singletons. Another study also made use of these data, one on human thymus T cells. That publication notes: Thymic samples were excised during corrective heart operations. Related reports documented highly overlapping thymic repertoires among unrelated individuals.

The clonotype comes from a boy in the first two years of life with a congenital heart defect. Material for sequencing was thymocytes. The chain combines TRBV7-8 with TRBJ1-3; D is ambiguous. The CDR3 nucleotides read TGTGCCAGCAGCTTATCGGATCAGGTCTCTGGAAACACCATATATTTT. This translates into CASSLSDQVSGNTIYF.